Sequencing of this TCR beta chain was carried out in a study of blood T cell repertoires in COVID-19. Study overall: The study drew acute and convalescent COVID-19 samples from the United States, Italy and Spain. The cDNA or gDNA used as material had been derived from T cells, B-cell-depleted T cells, or PBMCs.

V lost 1 base to trimming and J lost 0 bases, with 7 bases between them. CDR3 size: 15 residues. CDR1 is SEHNR, CDR2 FQNEAQ, per germline (reference sequence). Under the authors' procedure: How many nucleated cells were present was estimated from reference gene primer amplification. Data came from immunoSEQ multiplex PCR; TCRdb stores just in-frame clones and leaves some out. The DNA gave D and trimming, while V, J and clone size come from that table. The sample shows fewer than 250,000 clones, 83% of them seen only once. The rearrangement uses TRBV7-9 and TRBJ1-3; D unresolved. The TCR was taken from a human donor in a cohort sampled during active COVID-19. Specimen: peripheral blood. CDR3: CASSLGSDSGNTIYF. In DNA form, the CDR3 reads TGTGCCAGCAGCTTAGGTAGTGACTCTGGAAACACCATATATTTT.